Listed below are T cell receptor beta chains from one sample, sequenced in a study of Graves' ophthalmopathy and Graves' hyperthyroidism. MiXCR, run by TCRdb on the multiplex PCR reads, gives a single entry per CDR3 protein. The sample lists 600,000 to 950,000 distinct CDR3 sequences, roughly 40% occurring once. The source material was peripheral blood. Receptor source: an adult man with Graves' ophthalmopathy. Both conserved end residues are part of each CDR3. Each record gives: clone size, D gene, J gene, V gene, CDR3 DNA, CDR3 protein. D genes are given only for firm matches. Size is omitted from some rows. Given values are once, few, many or a class for expanded clones.

size: many
D: -
J: TRBJ2-7
V: TRBV7-2
DNA: TGTGCCAGCAGCTTAGACAGTCTCTACGAGCAGTACTTC
CDR3: CASSLDSLYEQYF

size: many
D: TRBD1
J: TRBJ1-2
V: TRBV20-1
DNA: TGCAGTGCTAGAGAGGGACAGGGCTATGGCTACACCTTC
CDR3: CSAREGQGYGYTF

size: -
D: -
J: TRBJ2-7
V: TRBV12-3/TRBV12-4
DNA: TGTGCCAGCAGTCCCCCCCCAGGGTTTGGCTACGAGCAGTACTTC
CDR3: CASSPPPGFGYEQYF

size: once
D: -
J: TRBJ1-1
V: TRBV9
DNA: TGTGCCAGCAGCGTCGGGACAAGTAAGAACACTGAAGCTTTCTTT
CDR3: CASSVGTSKNTEAFF

size: -
D: TRBD1
J: TRBJ1-6
V: TRBV25-1
DNA: TGTGCCAGCAGCCCATCCGGGACAGGGTATTCACCCCTCCACTTT
CDR3: CASSPSGTGYSPLHF

size: few
D: -
J: TRBJ2-7
V: TRBV20-1
DNA: TGCAGTGCTTTTGGACAGTTTGCGATCAATGAGCAGTACTTC
CDR3: CSAFGQFAINEQYF

size: -
D: TRBD1
J: TRBJ2-5
V: TRBV25-1
DNA: TGTGCCAGCAGTCCCCACAGGGGCCCGCATGTGGAGACCCAGTACTTC
CDR3: CASSPHRGPHVETQYF

size: few
D: -
J: TRBJ1-1
V: TRBV14
DNA: TGTGCCAGCAGCCTCCTACAGGGAAAAGTACGGGCTTTCTTT
CDR3: CASSLLQGKVRAFF

size: -
D: -
J: TRBJ1-6
V: TRBV9
DNA: TGTGCCAGCAGCCATCCGGGGGTTTATAATTCACCCCTCCACTTT
CDR3: CASSHPGVYNSPLHF

size: -
D: -
J: TRBJ2-5
V: TRBV14
DNA: TGTGCCAGCAGCTCATCGGACATCCAAGAGACCCAGTACTTC
CDR3: CASSSSDIQETQYF

size: once
D: -
J: TRBJ2-5
V: TRBV7-2
DNA: TGTGCCAGCAGCGTACAAGGGGTCCAACGGATGGCAGAGACCCAGTACTTC
CDR3: CASSVQGVQRMAETQYF

size: once
D: TRBD1
J: TRBJ1-5
V: TRBV10-3
DNA: TGTGCCATCAGTGCTGGACAGGGATCGGGTCAGCCCCAGCATTTT
CDR3: CAISAGQGSGQPQHF

size: many
D: -
J: TRBJ1-1
V: TRBV25-1
DNA: TGTGCCAGCAGTGGCAGGGAGCTAGAAGCTTTCTTT
CDR3: CASSGRELEAFF

size: many
D: TRBD1
J: TRBJ1-2
V: TRBV2
DNA: TGTGCCACAAGGCCCCCGGGACAGGAATATGGCTACACCTTC
CDR3: CATRPPGQEYGYTF

size: -
D: TRBD1
J: TRBJ2-7
V: TRBV20-1
DNA: TGCAGTGCTAAACCGGGACAGACGACCTACGAGCAGTACTTC
CDR3: CSAKPGQTTYEQYF

size: few
D: TRBD1
J: TRBJ1-2
V: TRBV19
DNA: TGTGCCAGTAGTTTGGGACAGGGGGCTATCTATGGCTACACCTTC
CDR3: CASSLGQGAIYGYTF

size: -
D: -
J: TRBJ2-3
V: TRBV5-5
DNA: TGTGCCAGCAGCTTGGGACGACATAGGGATACGCAGTATTTT
CDR3: CASSLGRHRDTQYF

size: -
D: -
J: TRBJ1-6
V: TRBV10-3
DNA: TGTGCCACCCACCGGGCCCGAAATTCACCCCTCCACTTT
CDR3: CATHRARNSPLHF

size: many
D: -
J: TRBJ2-7
V: TRBV2
DNA: TGTGCCAGCAGTGCCAGCTCCTACGAGCAGTACTTC
CDR3: CASSASSYEQYF

size: once
D: -
J: TRBJ2-3
V: TRBV10-3
DNA: TGTGCCATCAGTGAGTCCGGCCGGGAAGATACGCAGTATTTT
CDR3: CAISESGREDTQYF

size: -
D: -
J: TRBJ1-4
V: TRBV7-9
DNA: TGTGCCAGCAGCTTGATGGCTGGGAGTCTCGGTGAAAAACTGTTTTTT
CDR3: CASSLMAGSLGEKLFF

size: few
D: -
J: TRBJ2-7
V: TRBV7-9
DNA: TGTGCCAGCAGCTTCACATTGACCTACGAGCAGTACTTC
CDR3: CASSFTLTYEQYF

size: -
D: -
J: TRBJ2-5
V: TRBV10-3
DNA: TGTGCCAGCAGCAGGTCCGCGCAGGGTGGAGAGACCCAGTACTTC
CDR3: CASSRSAQGGETQYF

size: many
D: -
J: TRBJ2-7
V: TRBV10-3
DNA: TGTGCCGCCGCACTGAGGGGGGCGCCGGGCGAGCAGTACTTC
CDR3: CAAALRGAPGEQYF

size: -
D: TRBD1
J: TRBJ1-3
V: TRBV9
DNA: TGTGCCAGCAGCGCCGGACAGGGAAGCTCTGGAAACACCATATATTTT
CDR3: CASSAGQGSSGNTIYF

size: many
D: -
J: TRBJ2-7
V: TRBV5-1
DNA: TGCGCCAGCAGCTTGACATTAGGACAGTCCGCCAGCATGTACTTC
CDR3: CASSLTLGQSASMYF

size: -
D: -
J: TRBJ1-1
V: TRBV15
DNA: TGTGCCACCAGCAGCGTAGCTGTCCACACTGAAGCTTTCTTT
CDR3: CATSSVAVHTEAFF

size: -
D: -
J: TRBJ1-6
V: TRBV25-1
DNA: TGCGCCAGCAGCCAAGGGGCCAAAGGAGAGCATAATTCACCCCTCCACTTT
CDR3: CASSQGAKGEHNSPLHF

size: -
D: TRBD1
J: TRBJ1-5
V: TRBV5-1
DNA: TGCGCCAGCAGCCTGAGCCCCGACAGGGACAGCAATCAGCCCCAGCATTTT
CDR3: CASSLSPDRDSNQPQHF

size: -
D: -
J: TRBJ1-5
V: TRBV7-2
DNA: TGTGCCAGCAGCTTGGAACTAGCGGGGGCAGGCAATCAGCCCCAGCATTTT
CDR3: CASSLELAGAGNQPQHF

size: many
D: -
J: TRBJ1-2
V: TRBV7-2
DNA: TGTGCCAGCAGCTTAGGGGGCAGGGATAACTATGGCTACACCTTC
CDR3: CASSLGGRDNYGYTF

size: -
D: -
J: TRBJ2-3
V: TRBV7-2
DNA: TGTGCCAGCAGCCCAGTGGGCAGGGTGGCAGATACGCAGTATTTT
CDR3: CASSPVGRVADTQYF

size: -
D: -
J: TRBJ1-5
V: TRBV2
DNA: TGTGCCAGCAGTGAATGGGATTATAGCAATCAGCCCCAGCATTTT
CDR3: CASSEWDYSNQPQHF

size: -
D: -
J: TRBJ1-6
V: TRBV2
DNA: TGTGCCAGCAGCCTAAAAACAGGGAATTCACCCCTCCACTTT
CDR3: CASSLKTGNSPLHF

size: -
D: -
J: TRBJ1-1
V: TRBV30
DNA: TGTGCCTGGAGTCCACACAGGGTCGCTGAAGCTTTCTTT
CDR3: CAWSPHRVAEAFF